Below are 8 T cell receptor beta chains sequenced from a single sample in a study of CD4 T cells in relation to SARS-CoV-2 and coronaviruses. Produced via immunoSEQ multiplex PCR; TCRdb's table is partial and in-frame only. The sample includes around 16,000 clones, 76% seen only once; the top ten take more than 25%. The unexposed donors gave CD4+ T cells in about 2010-2019, prior to COVID-19. Isolation of CD4+ T cells took place after approximately eleven days in culture. The antigens these receptors bind are not known. Sequencing used CD4+ T cells from PBMCs, cultured in vitro. The receptors derive from a human donor in good health.

The V gene is TRBV24-1, the J gene TRBJ1-3; D gene unclear. The V gene lost 3 bases and the J gene lost 0 bases, with 14 bases spanning the gap. The CDR3 is made up of 17 amino acids. CDR1 is KGHDR and CDR2 is SFDVKD in the germline V gene. The CDR3 DNA sequence: TGTGCCACCAGTGATCTAGGGAGAATATCCTCTGGAAACACCATATATTTT. Its protein is CATSDLGRISSGNTIYF.

V and J are TRBV2 and TRBJ2-1; 9 bases match TRBD1. V dropped 4 bases and J dropped 10; count of bases not matched to a gene: 8. Germline V gene data show CDR1 as SNHLY and CDR2 as FYNNEI. The length of the CDR3 is 14 residues. The CDR3 DNA sequence: TGTGCCAGCAGTGCCGGGACAGGGTCGAGCGAGCAGTTCTTC. Protein: CASSAGTGSSEQFF.

The chain links TRBV19 to TRBJ1-4, with D possibly being TRBD1 (5 bases). The CDR3 is 14 residues long. V dropped 7 bases and J dropped 8 bases, with 17 bases sitting between them. In germline, CDR1 is LNHDA, CDR2 SQIVND (reference sequence). In nucleotides, the CDR3 is TGTGCCAGTACGCGGTGGGGGGATGGCGAAAAACTGTTTTTT. This codes for CASTRWGDGEKLFF.

The chain recombines TRBV18 with TRBJ2-2, with a weak D call TRBD1 (5 bases). The CDR3 is 13 residues long. CDR1 and CDR2 (germline): KGHSH, LQKENI. V lost 8 bases to trimming and J lost 3 bases, with 10 bases between them. DNA for the CDR3: TGTGCCAGCACCACAGGAGACACCGGGGAGCTGTTTTTT. It is translated as CASTTGDTGELFF.

The rearrangement links TRBV6-5 to TRBJ1-6, with a tentative D call TRBD1 (6 bases). Germline-derived CDR1 and CDR2 are MNHEY and SVGAGI. The V end lost 11 bases, the J end lost 7 bases, and 18 bases lay between the germline ends. This CDR3 is 14 amino acids long. The CDR3 spells CAGREGQGNSPLHF. The CDR3 DNA follows: TGTGCCGGCCGCGAGGGGCAGGGGAATTCACCCCTCCACTTT.

The gene calls are TRBV9 and TRBJ2-2, with D unclear. Trimming removed 2 bases from V and 0 bases from J, with 8 bases in between. This CDR3 is built from 15 residues. CDR1 is SGDLS and CDR2 is YYNGEE in the germline V gene. The CDR3 nucleotides read TGTGCCAGCAGCGTTCGCAGCGCGAACACCGGGGAGCTGTTTTTT. Protein sequence: CASSVRSANTGELFF.

This chain links TRBV27 with TRBJ2-7; D tentatively fits TRBD1 or TRBD2 (5 bases each). V lost 6 bases, J lost 0 bases, and 12 bases lay in between. CDR3 length: 14 residues. Per germline, CDR1 MNHEY and CDR2 SMNVEV (reference sequence). The CDR3 bases are TGTGCCAGCAGCCCGACAGCGGCCTCCTACGAGCAGTACTTC. Its translation is CASSPTAASYEQYF.

V gene TRBV6-2 or TRBV6-3 combines with J gene TRBJ1-1; possibly TRBD1 for D (5 bases). Germline loops: CDR1 MNHEY, CDR2 SVGEGT. Trimming removed 0 bases at V and 5 bases at J, with 22 bases between. The CDR3 has 18 residues. CDR3 DNA: TGTGCCAGCAGTTACTCACCTCGGCAGGGTGGGTGGTGGACTGAAGCTTTCTTT. It translates to CASSYSPRQGGWWTEAFF.